This TCR beta chain was documented in a study of regulatory dendritic cells for organ transplantation. The method was immunoSEQ multiplex PCR; TCRdb's version includes in-frame clones alone and lacks a portion of them. The sample has under 50,000 clones; 90% to 95% are singletons. This clone has only a few counts. Its antigen is not known. FACS sorted CD4+ or CD8+ T cells into CD45RA+ naive and CD45RO+ memory. This CDR3 contains 15 residues. Trimming stripped 3 bases from V and 1 base from J, with 10 bases between. The germline V gene has CDR1 LNHDA and CDR2 SQIVND (reference sequence). Study conclusions and caveats: The authors noted considerable between-person heterogeneity in alloreactive memory CD8+ cells.

The sequenced sample was naive CD8+ T cells from blood. The subset: CD45RA+ naive T cells. The V and J genes are TRBV19 and TRBJ1-5; a possible D gene is TRBD1 (5 bases). This TCR derives from a human donor in good health. DNA of the CDR3: TGTGCCAGTAGTATCCAGGGAGGCAGCAATCAGCCCCAGCATTTT. Its translation is CASSIQGGSNQPQHF. Looking up the rest from reference TRBV19 and TRBJ1-5 gives the full variable domain: DGGITQSPKYLFRKEGQNVTLSCEQNLNHDAMYWYRQDPGQGLRLIYYSQIVNDFQKGDIAEGYSVSREKKESFPLTVTSAQKNPTAFYLCASSIQGGSNQPQHFGDGTRLSIL.